The 2 T cell receptor beta chains below were found in one sample sequenced in a study of T-cell reconstitution after alpha-beta-depleted transplantation in children. Preparation of the TCRbeta library was carried out with unique molecular identifiers. TCRdb re-called the PCR reads with MiXCR, one entry per CDR3 protein. The profile shows around 400,000 distinct CDR3 sequences, around 21% of them singletons. The input for sequencing was PBMCs from the stem cell graft donor, taken from the stem cell graft. These receptors all stem from a human donor who donated a stem cell graft to a child with acute myeloid leukemia.

This clonotype was seen ten or more times. This chain uses TRBV20-1 with TRBJ2-2, with 7 bases that match TRBD1. The CDR3 loop spans 13 amino acids. The ends lost 5 bases at V and 2 bases at J; junction bases unmatched: 2. Germline assignment: CDR1 DFQATT and CDR2 SNEGSKA (reference sequence). The CDR3 DNA follows: TGCAGTGCTGGGGACAGTAACACCGGGGAGCTGTTTTTT. This gives the protein CSAGDSNTGELFF.

The CDR3 here is CASSRWTAINTGELFF. The CDR3 coding sequence is TGTGCCAGCAGTCGCTGGACAGCTATTAACACCGGGGAGCTGTTTTTT. The rearrangement joins TRBV6-1 to TRBJ2-2; possible D gene TRBD1, 6 bases. The CDR3 runs 16 residues. V lost 5 bases to trimming and J lost 2 bases, with 15 bases between them. Germline V lookup: CDR1 MNHNS, CDR2 SASEGT.